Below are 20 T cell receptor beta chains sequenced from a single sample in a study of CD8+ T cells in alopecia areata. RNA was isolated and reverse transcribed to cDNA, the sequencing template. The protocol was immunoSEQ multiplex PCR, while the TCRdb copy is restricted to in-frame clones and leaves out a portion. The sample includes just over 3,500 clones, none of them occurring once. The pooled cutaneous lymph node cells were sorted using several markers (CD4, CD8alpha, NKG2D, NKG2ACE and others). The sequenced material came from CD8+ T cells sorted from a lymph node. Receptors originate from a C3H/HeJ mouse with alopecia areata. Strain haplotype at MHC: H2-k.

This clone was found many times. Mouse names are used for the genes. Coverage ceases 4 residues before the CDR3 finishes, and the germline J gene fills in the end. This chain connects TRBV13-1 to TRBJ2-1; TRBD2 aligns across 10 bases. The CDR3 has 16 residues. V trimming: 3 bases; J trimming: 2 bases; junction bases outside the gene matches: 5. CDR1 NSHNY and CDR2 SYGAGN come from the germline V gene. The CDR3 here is CASSAPDWGDYAEQFF. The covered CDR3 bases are TGTGCCAGCAGTGCCCCCGACTGGGGGGACTATGCT.

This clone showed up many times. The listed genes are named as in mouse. CDR3 DNA, as far as it was read: TGTGCCAGCTCACAGGGGGCGGGTAATTCGCCC. Its protein product is CASSQGAGNSP. The full CDR3 sequence reads CASSQGAGNSPLYF. The V gene is TRBV19, the J gene TRBJ1-6; 9 bases agree with TRBD1. From the germline J gene comes the end of the CDR3, since the read stops 3 residues before it. TRBJ1-6 is flagged as an ORF with uncertain function. CDR3 length equals 14 residues. Looked up from germline, CDR1 is FNHDT and CDR2 is SITEND (reference sequence). V lost 7 bases to trimming and J lost 6 bases; unmatched junction nucleotides: 5.

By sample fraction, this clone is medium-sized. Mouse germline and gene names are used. The CDR3 protein is CASSLDNGGRNQDTQYF. CDR3 bases read: TGTGCAAGCAGCTTAGATAATGGGGGGAGGAACCAAGAC. The V gene is TRBV16, the J gene TRBJ2-5, with 7 nucleotides matching TRBD2. The CDR3 extends 4 residues past the end of the read, so its final part is completed from the germline J gene. The length of the CDR3 is 17 residues. The V and J ends lost 0 bases and 0 bases, in that order; junction bases with no gene match: 6. Germline CDR1 reads SGHSA; CDR2 reads FRNQAP.

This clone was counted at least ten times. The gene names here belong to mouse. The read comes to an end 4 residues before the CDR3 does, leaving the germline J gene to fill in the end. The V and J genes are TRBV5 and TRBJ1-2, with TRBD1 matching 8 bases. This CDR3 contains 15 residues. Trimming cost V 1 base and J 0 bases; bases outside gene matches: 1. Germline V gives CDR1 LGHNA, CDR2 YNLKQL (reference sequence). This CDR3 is CASSQGTGSNSDYTF. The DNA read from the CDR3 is TGTGCCAGCAGCCAAGGGACAGGGTCAAACTCC.

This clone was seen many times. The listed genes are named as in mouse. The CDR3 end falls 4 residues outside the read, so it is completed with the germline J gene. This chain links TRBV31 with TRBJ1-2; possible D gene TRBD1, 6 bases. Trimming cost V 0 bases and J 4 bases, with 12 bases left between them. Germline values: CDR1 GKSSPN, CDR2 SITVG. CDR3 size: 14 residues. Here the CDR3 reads CAWSLGGAGSDYTF. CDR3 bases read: TGTGCCTGGAGTCTGGGGGGGGCAGGCTCC.

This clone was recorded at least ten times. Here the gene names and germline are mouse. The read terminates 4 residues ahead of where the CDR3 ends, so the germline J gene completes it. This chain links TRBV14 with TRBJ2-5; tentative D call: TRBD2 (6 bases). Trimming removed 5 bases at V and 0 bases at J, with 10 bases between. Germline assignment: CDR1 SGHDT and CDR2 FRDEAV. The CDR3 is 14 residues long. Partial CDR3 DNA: TGTGCCAGCAGGGCTACTGGGAACCAAGAC. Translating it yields CASRATGNQD. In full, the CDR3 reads CASRATGNQDTQYF.

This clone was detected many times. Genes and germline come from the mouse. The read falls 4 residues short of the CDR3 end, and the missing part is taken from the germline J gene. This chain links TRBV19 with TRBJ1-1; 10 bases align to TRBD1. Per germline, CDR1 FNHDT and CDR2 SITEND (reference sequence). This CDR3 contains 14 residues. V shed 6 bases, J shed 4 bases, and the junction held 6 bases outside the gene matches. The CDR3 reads CASTAGTGVTEVFF. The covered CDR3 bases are TGTGCCAGCACCGCCGGGACAGGGGTCACA.

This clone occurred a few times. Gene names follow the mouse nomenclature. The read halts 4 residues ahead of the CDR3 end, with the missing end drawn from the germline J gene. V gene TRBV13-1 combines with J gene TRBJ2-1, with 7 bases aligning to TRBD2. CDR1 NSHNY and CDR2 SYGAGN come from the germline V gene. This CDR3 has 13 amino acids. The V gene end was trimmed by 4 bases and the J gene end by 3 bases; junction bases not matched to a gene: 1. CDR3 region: CASSMGGYAEQFF. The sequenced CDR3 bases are TGTGCCAGCAGTATGGGGGGCTATGCT.

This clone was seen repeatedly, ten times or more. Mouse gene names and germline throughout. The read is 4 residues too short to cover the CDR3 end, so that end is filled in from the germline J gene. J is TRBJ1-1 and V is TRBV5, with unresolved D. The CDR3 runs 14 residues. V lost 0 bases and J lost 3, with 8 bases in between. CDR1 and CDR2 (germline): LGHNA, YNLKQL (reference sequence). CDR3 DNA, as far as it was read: TGTGCCAGCAGCCAAGAAGGAGGGTACACA. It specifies CASSQEGGYT. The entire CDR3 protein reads CASSQEGGYTEVFF.

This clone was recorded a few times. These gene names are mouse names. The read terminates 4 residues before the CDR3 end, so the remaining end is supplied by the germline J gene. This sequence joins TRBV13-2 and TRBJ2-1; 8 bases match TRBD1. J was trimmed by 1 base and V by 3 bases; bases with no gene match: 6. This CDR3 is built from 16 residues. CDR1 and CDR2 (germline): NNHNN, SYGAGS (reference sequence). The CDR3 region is CASGGPRDRNYAEQFF. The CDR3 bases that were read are TGTGCCAGCGGTGGCCCCCGGGACAGGAACTATGCT.

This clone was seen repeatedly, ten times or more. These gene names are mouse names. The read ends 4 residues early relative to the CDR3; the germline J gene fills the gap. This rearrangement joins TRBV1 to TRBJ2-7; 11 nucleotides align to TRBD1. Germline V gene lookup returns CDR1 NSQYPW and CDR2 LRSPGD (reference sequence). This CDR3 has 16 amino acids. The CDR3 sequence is CTCSALGQGAHNEQYF. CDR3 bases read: TGCACCTGCAGTGCTCTCGGACAGGGGGCGCATAAT.

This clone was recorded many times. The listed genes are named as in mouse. The DNA read from the CDR3 is TGTGCCTGGAGTCTCTGGGGGGGCTTTGCAGAA. As protein: CAWSLWGGFAE. The full CDR3 protein reads CAWSLWGGFAETLYF. This sequence joins TRBV31 and TRBJ2-3; 10 bases fit TRBD2. The CDR3 end is not reached by the read, which stops 4 residues before it; the germline J gene fills it in. The germline gives CDR1 GKSSPN, CDR2 SITVG. The CDR3 is 15 residues long. The V segment lost 0 bases and the J segment 2 bases; nucleotides outside the gene matches: 2.

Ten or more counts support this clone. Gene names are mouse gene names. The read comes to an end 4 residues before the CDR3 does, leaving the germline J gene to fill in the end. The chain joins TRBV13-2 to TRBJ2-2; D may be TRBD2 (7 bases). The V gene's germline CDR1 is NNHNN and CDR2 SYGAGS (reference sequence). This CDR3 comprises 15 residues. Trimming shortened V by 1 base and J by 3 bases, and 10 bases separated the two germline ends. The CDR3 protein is CASGDWGADTGQLYF. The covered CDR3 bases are TGTGCCAGCGGTGATTGGGGGGCAGACACCGGG.

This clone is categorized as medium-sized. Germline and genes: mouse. CDR3 region: CASSDDDRNYAEQFF. The CDR3 DNA, read in part, is TGTGCCAGCAGTGATGATGACAGAAACTATGCT. This chain links TRBV13-1 with TRBJ2-1; TRBD1 is a possible D gene (5 bases). Coverage ceases 4 residues before the CDR3 finishes, and the germline J gene fills in the end. V was pared by 0 bases and J by 1 base, with 8 bases between. Germline CDR1 NSHNY, CDR2 SYGAGN. The length of the CDR3 is 15 residues.

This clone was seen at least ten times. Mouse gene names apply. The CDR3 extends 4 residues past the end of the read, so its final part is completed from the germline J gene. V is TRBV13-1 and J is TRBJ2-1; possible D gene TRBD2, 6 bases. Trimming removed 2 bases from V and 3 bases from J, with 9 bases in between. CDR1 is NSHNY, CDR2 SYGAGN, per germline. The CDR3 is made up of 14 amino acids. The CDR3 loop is CASSEDGGYAEQFF. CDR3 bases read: TGTGCCAGCAGTGAAGATGGGGGCTATGCT.

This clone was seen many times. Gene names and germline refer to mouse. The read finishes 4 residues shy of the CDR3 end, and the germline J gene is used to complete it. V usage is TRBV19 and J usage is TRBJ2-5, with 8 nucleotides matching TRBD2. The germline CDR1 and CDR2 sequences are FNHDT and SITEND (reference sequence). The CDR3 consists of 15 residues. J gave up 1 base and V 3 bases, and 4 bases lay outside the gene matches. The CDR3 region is CASSTGGRDQDTQYF. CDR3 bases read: TGTGCCAGCAGTACGGGGGGGCGCGACCAAGAC.

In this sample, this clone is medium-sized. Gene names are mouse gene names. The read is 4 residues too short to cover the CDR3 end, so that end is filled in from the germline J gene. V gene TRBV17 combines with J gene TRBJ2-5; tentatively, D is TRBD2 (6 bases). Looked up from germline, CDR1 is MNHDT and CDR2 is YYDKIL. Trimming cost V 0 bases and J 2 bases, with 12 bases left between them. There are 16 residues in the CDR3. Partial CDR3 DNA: TGTGCTAGCAGTAGAGATCCTGGGGATGGCCAAGAC. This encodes CASSRDPGDGQD. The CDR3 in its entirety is CASSRDPGDGQDTQYF.

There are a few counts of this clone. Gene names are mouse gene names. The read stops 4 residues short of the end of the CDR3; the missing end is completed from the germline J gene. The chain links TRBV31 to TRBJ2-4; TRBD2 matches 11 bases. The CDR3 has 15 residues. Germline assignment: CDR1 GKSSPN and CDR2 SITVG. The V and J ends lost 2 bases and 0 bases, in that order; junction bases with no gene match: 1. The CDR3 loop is CAWSWDWGSQNTLYF. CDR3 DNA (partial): TGTGCCTGGAGTTGGGACTGGGGGAGTCAAAAC.

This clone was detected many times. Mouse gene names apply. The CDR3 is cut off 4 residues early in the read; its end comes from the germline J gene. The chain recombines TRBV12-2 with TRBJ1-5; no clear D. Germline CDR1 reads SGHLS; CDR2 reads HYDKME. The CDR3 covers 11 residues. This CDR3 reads CASSLEGAPLF. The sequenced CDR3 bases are TGTGCCAGCTCTCTCGAGGGA.

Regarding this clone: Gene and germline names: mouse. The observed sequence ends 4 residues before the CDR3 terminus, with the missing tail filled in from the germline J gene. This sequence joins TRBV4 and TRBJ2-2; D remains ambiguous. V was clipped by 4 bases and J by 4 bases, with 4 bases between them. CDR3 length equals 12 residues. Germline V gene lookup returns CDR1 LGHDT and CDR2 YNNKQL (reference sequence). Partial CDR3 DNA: TGTGCCAGCAGCTTGGGCACCGGG. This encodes CASSLGTG. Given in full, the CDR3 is CASSLGTGQLYF.